These 28 T cell receptor beta chains were sequenced from one sample in a study of cytomegalovirus exposure and HLA in healthy donors. In the PCR, 60 Vbeta and 13 Jbeta primers were used. Assay used: immunoSEQ multiplex PCR; TCRdb lists only in-frame clones, some missing. Its listing shows tens of thousands of clones. The sample consisted of PBMCs. These receptors were obtained from a female donor in good health and CMV-seropositive.

Points on this clone: Distinct nucleotide sequences in the sample also encode this CDR3. The chain is built from TRBV18 and TRBJ1-2; D not resolved. Germline V lookup: CDR1 KGHSH, CDR2 LQKENI. This CDR3 contains 15 residues. V gave up 2 bases and J gave up 4 bases, with 14 bases separating them. Here the CDR3 reads CASSPTASRGYGYTF. The CDR3, as DNA: TGTGCCAGCTCACCAACGGCATCGAGAGGCTATGGCTACACCTTC.

J is TRBJ2-1 and V is TRBV6-5; TRBD1 matches at 8 bases. Germline CDR1 is MNHEY and CDR2 is SVGAGI. The CDR3 length is 15 residues. The J segment lost 4 bases and the V segment lost 6 bases, leaving 8 bases of the junction unmatched. CDR3 DNA: TGTGCCAGCAGGACAGGGGCCCCAATGTACAATGAGCAGTTCTTC. Encoded protein: CASRTGAPMYNEQFF.

The rearrangement uses TRBV19 and TRBJ2-2, with 8 bases that match TRBD2. Per the germline V gene, CDR1 is LNHDA and CDR2 is SQIVND (reference sequence). The CDR3 consists of 16 residues. V trimming: 9 bases; J trimming: 5 bases; junction bases outside the gene matches: 14. The CDR3: CASTGRGVYLTGELFF. CDR3 nucleotides: TGTGCCAGCACCGGGAGGGGCGTCTATTTAACCGGGGAGCTGTTTTTT.

The chain couples TRBV28 to TRBJ1-4; D might be TRBD1 (5 bases). Germline assignment: CDR1 MDHEN and CDR2 SYDVKM. V lost 8 bases, J lost 3 bases, and 13 bases lay in between. CDR3 length: 14 residues. In DNA, the CDR3 is TGTGCCAGCGGAAGGGGTTACTCTAATGAAAAACTGTTTTTT. Its translation is CASGRGYSNEKLFF.

The chain has TRBV5-6 and TRBJ2-3, with a weak D call TRBD2 (6 bases). Per the germline V gene, CDR1 is SGHDT and CDR2 is YYEEEE. The CDR3 totals 13 residues. Trimming left V 2 bases short and J 10 bases short, with 14 bases between. In DNA form, the CDR3 reads TGTGCCAGCAGCTTTAGGACGAAGCGGGCGCAGTATTTT. Protein sequence: CASSFRTKRAQYF.

In nucleotides, the CDR3 is TGTGCCAGCAGACGGGGACAGGGGGCCTACGAGCAGTACTTC. It codes for CASRRGQGAYEQYF. The rearrangement joins TRBV6-5 to TRBJ2-7; 11 nucleotides align to TRBD1. Germline trimming cut 6 bases from V and 2 bases from J; bases unmatched to any gene: 3. The CDR3 is 14 residues long. CDR1 is MNHEY and CDR2 is SVGAGI in the germline V gene.

V usage is TRBV18 and J usage is TRBJ1-5; 7 nucleotides match TRBD1. The germline V gene encodes CDR1 KGHSH and CDR2 LQKENI. Losses at the gene ends were 1 base for V and 5 bases for J; bases not matched to a gene: 5. The CDR3 runs to 15 residues. The chain's CDR3 is CASSPLQGEYQPQHF. CDR3 sequence (DNA): TGTGCCAGCTCACCACTCCAGGGGGAATATCAGCCCCAGCATTTT.

The chain combines TRBV11-2 with TRBJ2-2; D gene uncertain. Germline loops: CDR1 SGHAT, CDR2 FQNNGV. With 0 bases removed from V and 2 bases from J, the gap between germline ends came to 7 bases. CDR3 length equals 15 residues. This CDR3 is CASSLDAVNTGELFF. The CDR3 DNA reads as TGTGCCAGCAGCTTAGATGCGGTTAACACCGGGGAGCTGTTTTTT.

In DNA form, the CDR3 reads TGTGCCTCTGGGAGACAGGGCGACATTCAGTACTTC. Amino acids: CASGRQGDIQYF. The gene calls are TRBV11-3 and TRBJ2-4; TRBD1 aligns across 7 bases. V lost 11 bases to trimming and J lost 8 bases; unmatched junction nucleotides: 9. Germline CDR1 and CDR2: SGHNT and YENEEA. The CDR3 has 12 amino acids. Together with reference TRBV11-3 and TRBJ2-4, the CDR3 gives the full variable domain: EAGVVQSPRYKIIEKKQPVAFWCNPISGHNTLYWYLQNLGQGPELLIRYENEEAVDDSQLPKDRFSAERLKGVDSTLKIQPAELGDSAVYLCASGRQGDIQYFGAGTRLSVL.

This sequence joins TRBV18 and TRBJ2-3; TRBD2 matches 13 bases. From germline, CDR1 is KGHSH and CDR2 LQKENI. J was trimmed by 10 bases and V by 0 bases; bases with no gene match: 7. The length of the CDR3 is 16 residues. DNA for the CDR3: TGTGCCAGCTCACCACCCTCGACTAGCGGGAGGCTAGCGCAGTATTTT. Encoded protein: CASSPPSTSGRLAQYF.

The V call is TRBV9, the J call TRBJ1-6; weak D call: TRBD1 (5 bases). Trimming left V 5 bases short and J 6 bases short, with 12 bases between. Germline CDR1 and CDR2: SGDLS and YYNGEE. This CDR3 has 14 amino acids. As DNA, the CDR3 is TGTGCCAGCAGGTCTGCAGGGCTTAATTCACCCCTCCACTTT. This codes for CASRSAGLNSPLHF.

The V gene is TRBV19, the J gene TRBJ2-5, with TRBD2 identical over 10 bases. The CDR3 runs to 15 residues. Germline values: CDR1 LNHDA, CDR2 SQIVND (reference sequence). Trimming took 6 bases from V and 5 from J; bases not matched to a gene: 9. The CDR3 coding sequence is TGTGCCAGTAGGGAAGCGGGAGGGCCTGGGGAGACCCAGTACTTC. Residues: CASREAGGPGETQYF.

This chain joins TRBV29-1 and TRBJ2-2, with unresolved D. V was shortened by 4 bases and J by 7 bases, with 7 bases between the two germline ends. In germline, CDR1 is SQVTM, CDR2 ANQGSEA. The CDR3 runs 11 residues. The CDR3 reads CSVVAHGELFF. For the CDR3, the DNA is TGCAGCGTTGTGGCTCACGGGGAGCTGTTTTTT.

The chain joins TRBV4-1 to TRBJ2-1; 13 nucleotides align to TRBD2. With 0 bases clipped from V and 7 bases from J, the junction kept 6 bases outside the gene matches. Per germline, CDR1 MGHRA and CDR2 YSYEKL. This CDR3 contains 17 residues. The DNA for the CDR3 is TGCGCCAGCAGCCAAGATCCCGGGACTAGCGGGATGAATGAGCAGTTCTTC. It yields the protein CASSQDPGTSGMNEQFF.

This chain connects TRBV18 to TRBJ2-7; 9 nucleotides match TRBD1. Germline CDR1 reads KGHSH; CDR2 reads LQKENI. The CDR3 is 15 residues long. Germline trimming cut 3 bases from V and 6 bases from J; bases unmatched to any gene: 9. The DNA of the CDR3 is TGTGCCAGCTCACCTTTTCCGGGACAGGGTTCCGAGCAGTACTTC. It yields the protein CASSPFPGQGSEQYF.

Measured by frequency, this clone is medium-sized. The chain joins TRBV6-5 to TRBJ2-7; 7 bases agree with TRBD2. CDR1 and CDR2 (germline): MNHEY, SVGAGI. CDR3 length: 16 amino acids. V lost 4 bases, J lost 5 bases, and 14 bases stayed unmatched. Here the CDR3 reads CASSLGRERSRNEQYF. The CDR3 DNA reads TGTGCCAGCAGTTTAGGGCGGGAGCGCTCTAGGAACGAGCAGTACTTC.

The chain employs TRBV9 and TRBJ2-5, with a weak D call TRBD2 (7 bases). The V end was cut by 4 bases, the J end by 4 bases, with 17 bases between. The CDR3 length is 15 residues. Germline lookup yields CDR1 SGDLS and CDR2 YYNGEE. The CDR3 spells CASSSPGGRAETQYF. DNA for the CDR3: TGTGCCAGCAGCAGCCCCGGGGGGCGAGCAGAGACCCAGTACTTC.

J is TRBJ2-7 and V is TRBV6-1, with D perhaps TRBD1 (6 bases). The ends were cut back, 5 bases at V and 7 bases at J, with 12 bases in the middle. Germline V gene sequence: CDR1 MNHNS, CDR2 SASEGT. CDR3 length equals 12 residues. The CDR3, as DNA: TGTGCCAGCAGTACACAGGGACGGGAGCAGTACTTC. Translation: CASSTQGREQYF.

J is TRBJ1-2 and V is TRBV7-2, with TRBD1 matching over 9 bases. V lost 7 bases to trimming and J lost 0 bases; unmatched junction nucleotides: 6. The CDR3 covers 15 residues. Germline values: CDR1 SGHTA, CDR2 FQGNSA. For the CDR3, the DNA is TGTGCCAGCATCGACAGGGGGAGCACTAACTATGGCTACACCTTC. It encodes CASIDRGSTNYGYTF.

The chain uses TRBV29-1 and TRBJ1-2, with a weak D call TRBD1 (6 bases). The CDR3 is 13 amino acids. Germline-derived CDR1 and CDR2 are SQVTM and ANQGSEA. The ends were cut back, 4 bases at V and 4 bases at J, with 13 bases in the middle. CDR3 DNA sequence: TGCAGCGTTGTGGGGGCGCGCGGCTATGGCTACACCTTC. Translation gives CSVVGARGYGYTF.

Note on this clone: Relative to the germline gene, one junction end is altered; a read error may explain this. V usage is TRBV5-1 and J usage is TRBJ1-2; 7 nucleotides align to TRBD1. Germline CDR1 and CDR2: SGHRS and YFSETQ. The CDR3 consists of 13 residues. The CDR3 DNA reads as TGCGCCAACAGCTTAGAGGGGGCACGCGGCTACACCTTC. The encoded protein is CANSLEGARGYTF.

J is TRBJ1-4 and V is TRBV7-9, with TRBD1 as a possible D gene (6 bases). V dropped 5 bases and J dropped 7 bases, with 20 bases sitting between them. Germline CDR1 and CDR2: SEHNR and FQNEAQ (reference sequence). The CDR3 has 16 amino acids. Here the CDR3 reads CASSPPWTERGEKLFF. DNA for the CDR3: TGTGCCAGCAGCCCCCCATGGACAGAAAGGGGTGAAAAACTGTTTTTT.

This chain uses TRBV18 with TRBJ2-7; tentative D call: TRBD2 (6 bases). The germline V gene has CDR1 KGHSH and CDR2 LQKENI. CDR3 length: 21 residues. The V gene lost 5 bases and the J gene lost 0 bases, with 32 bases spanning the gap. CDR3 nucleotides: TGTGCCAGCTCAGCAGAACCATTTAGGTCTAGCGCAGTGACCCTCTCCTACGAGCAGTACTTC. Translating it yields CASSAEPFRSSAVTLSYEQYF.

The chain links TRBV6-5 to TRBJ2-7; the D is unclear. Germline values: CDR1 MNHEY, CDR2 SVGAGI. Trimming took off 8 bases at V and 0 bases at J, with 8 bases between the two ends. The CDR3 has 12 residues. For the CDR3, the DNA is TGTGCCAGCTTGGGCAGCTCCTACGAGCAGTACTTC. This encodes CASLGSSYEQYF.

The genes are TRBV6-5 and TRBJ1-1, with D unresolved. The V end lost 0 bases, the J end lost 1 base, and 9 bases lay between the germline ends. Looked up from germline, CDR1 is MNHEY and CDR2 is SVGAGI. This CDR3 contains 15 residues. The CDR3 bases are TGTGCCAGCAGTTACTCGAAAACACGGAACACTGAAGCTTTCTTT. Translating it yields CASSYSKTRNTEAFF.

The chain recombines TRBV5-6 with TRBJ2-7; TRBD1 matches at 9 bases. With 4 bases clipped from V and 2 bases from J, the junction kept 13 bases outside the gene matches. The germline gives CDR1 SGHDT, CDR2 YYEEEE. CDR3 length: 17 amino acids. The CDR3 DNA follows: TGTGCCAGCAGCCTCGGGACAGGGCCCTATATTCCCTACGAGCAGTACTTC. It is translated as CASSLGTGPYIPYEQYF.

This chain connects TRBV30 to TRBJ1-2; TRBD1 aligns across 10 bases. V was clipped by 5 bases and J by 1 base; unmatched bases: 4. From germline, CDR1 is GTSNPN and CDR2 SVGIG (reference sequence). The CDR3 is 14 residues long. The CDR3 bases are TGTGCCTGGGGACGGGACAGGGGTAACTATGGCTACACCTTC. This encodes CAWGRDRGNYGYTF.

The chain joins TRBV18 to TRBJ1-4; 7 bases fit TRBD1. From germline, CDR1 is KGHSH and CDR2 LQKENI. With 6 bases clipped from V and 5 bases from J, the junction kept 9 bases outside the gene matches. This CDR3 spans 15 amino acids. The CDR3 nucleotides are TGTGCCAGCTCGCCCCGACAGGGAAGGAATGAAAAACTGTTTTTT. Its protein product is CASSPRQGRNEKLFF.